Listed below are T cell receptor beta chains from one sample, sequenced in a study of T cells in Graves' hyperthyroidism and ophthalmopathy. TCRdb fed the multiplex PCR reads into MiXCR, producing one record per CDR3 protein. The repertoire holds around 800,000 distinct CDR3 sequences, with roughly 40% as singletons. Input material: blood. These receptor sequences come from a young man with Graves' hyperthyroidism. CDR3s leave out the opening cysteine and the closing phenylalanine or tryptophan. A clone size is listed for some rows: how often the clone was seen (once, few, many), or a class if it is expanded.

v_call	clone_size	j_call	cdr3_aa
TRBV7-2	many	TRBJ2-7	ASSRGLAGPYEQY
TRBV14	few	TRBJ1-6	ASSQGQGESPLH
TRBV20-1	-	TRBJ1-5	SATPGPSENQPQH
TRBV12-3/TRBV12-4	many	TRBJ2-7	ASSSRDRGDEQY
TRBV20-1	few	TRBJ2-7	SARGDRLDYEQY
TRBV20-1	many	TRBJ2-7	SVTQGNEQY
TRBV18	few	TRBJ1-1	ASSPGARTEAF
TRBV15	few	TRBJ1-1	ATSRDERETYGNTEAF
TRBV12-3/TRBV12-4	-	TRBJ2-7	ASSFAIGSYEQY
TRBV25-1	many	TRBJ1-4	ASRGQGEKLF
TRBV7-8	-	TRBJ2-7	ASSSGPLTYEQY
TRBV7-3	-	TRBJ1-1	ASSLAGRFTEAF
TRBV20-1	many	TRBJ1-2	SANYRGVEAYGYT
TRBV9	-	TRBJ1-6	ASSLLRAYNSPLH
TRBV15	many	TRBJ2-7	ATRTKGSYEQY
TRBV29-1	-	TRBJ1-2	SVEEPETDLYGYT
TRBV7-2	few	TRBJ2-5	ASSQGLAGTETQY
TRBV10-2	-	TRBJ1-6	ASSPGGRSSYNSPLH
TRBV29-1	-	TRBJ2-3	SGTPGPSTDTQY
TRBV6-5	few	TRBJ1-2	ASSYAPGYGYT
TRBV19	many	TRBJ1-5	ASSELGGNQPQH
TRBV20-1	-	TRBJ1-5	TASSPFEAGDNQPQH
TRBV5-1	-	TRBJ2-7	ASSLYGNTYEQY
TRBV25-1	-	TRBJ1-6	ASSENVLGPPNSPLH
TRBV25-1	-	TRBJ1-1	ASSYSGRGGTEAF
TRBV7-2	-	TRBJ2-2	ASSLDSLGELF
TRBV10-3	few	TRBJ1-5	ASSPGQGAPPQH
TRBV20-1	-	TRBJ2-7	SAMVAETYEQY
TRBV7-6	many	TRBJ2-5	ASSSTPFQETQY
TRBV4-1	-	TRBJ1-2	ASSQSNGLYGYT
TRBV9	many	TRBJ1-6	ASSVGEQFNSPLH
TRBV6-6	-	TRBJ1-5	ASSYDGLGQPQH
TRBV20-1	-	TRBJ2-2	SAKGLAGGPGELS
TRBV6-1	-	TRBJ2-5	ASRALKYQETQY
TRBV29-1	many	TRBJ2-7	SVATGTYEQY
TRBV7-9	-	TRBJ2-5	ANGTTLQETQY
TRBV6-6	once	TRBJ1-3	ASSLLDSRGNTIY
TRBV10-3	-	TRBJ1-6	AGGQALSYNSPLH
TRBV7-8	-	TRBJ1-1	ASSPRASNTEAF
TRBV24-1	once	TRBJ2-7	ASSLSHGQGYEQY
TRBV7-9	-	TRBJ2-6	ASSLNGQPHSGANVLT